The T cell receptor (beta chain) under discussion was sequenced for a study of post-analysis software for immune sequencing data. Sequencing libraries made from TCR beta cDNA carried unique molecular identifiers. There were roughly 0.95 to 10 million T cells, and about 540,000 cDNA molecules came from them. Each CDR3 protein gets one entry after TCRdb re-called the PCR reads with MiXCR. The table has some 800,000 distinct CDR3 sequences, about 43% seen once; the top ten hold 4.9%. This clonotype turned up a few times. Antigen specificity is unknown. The CDR3 runs to 17 residues. CDR1 is SGHAT and CDR2 is FQDESV in the germline V gene (reference sequence). J lost 0 bases, V lost 5 bases, and 7 bases had no gene match. Study-level results: Relative to controls, patients with multiple sclerosis showed significantly lower normalized Chao1 diversity. F measure showed strong co-clustering of same-batch samples. When patients were compared with controls, a handful of TRBV segments were more frequent, TRBV5-6, TRBV5-1 and TRBV20-1 among them.

Material for sequencing was blood. The sequence came from a girl between 5 and 17 years old with multiple sclerosis. The chain has TRBV11-1 and TRBJ2-3, with 11 positions matching TRBD2. The CDR3 region is CASSEGTSGSSTDTQYF. CDR3 DNA sequence: TGTGCCAGCAGCGAGGGGACTAGCGGAAGCAGCACAGATACGCAGTATTTT.